This entry concerns a single TCR beta chain. It lacks a known antigen. The input lacks base qualities; no much larger clone sits a single base away. Inclusion was restricted to participants for whom at least one PBMC sample before ART initiation and at least two post-ART samples were available. Every participant with HIV received treatment in the United States of America. Cryopreserved samples of about 0.9-11 million PBMC were thawed and washed before DNA extraction. At the time of the earliest PBMC sample, participants with HIV were aged between roughly 20 and 60 years. PBMC samples were contributed by each participant from 1-4 timepoints before ART initiation and 2-8 timepoints after ART initiation, with a median of 7 samples. Serial HIV viral load, CD4+ T-cell count, ART history and demographic data were obtained for every participant. Using a Qiagen kit on a QIAcube, genomic DNA was extracted from unsorted PBMC, with samples processed in batches of 12.

The data stem from a study of long-term antiretroviral therapy in people with HIV (dated by TCRdb to between 2021 and 2023). Describing the broader study: Collection of the earliest samples took place about a decade ahead of the 2015 WHO recommendation for immediate ART, at a time when ART was typically delayed until CD4 counts fell. Among the 30 to 35 participants with HIV, around ten were female. A total of 150 to 200 cryopreserved PBMC samples came from around 30 adults with confirmed HIV infection and were collected serially over a mean of about six years (range 1-12). Test extractions of a monoclonal T-cell line alongside some 36 polyclonal samples showed no cross-contamination during QIAcube processing. Whether ART initiation and durable HIV suppression were associated with changes in peripheral blood TRB repertoire composition and diversity was tested in a retrospective serial study. The investigation overall reported the following: Starting ART was linked to a significant rise in TRB diversity, yet even after long-term ART the diversity remained significantly lower than in transplant donor controls. Limited PBMC availability meant only the TCR beta chain was sequenced, without alpha chain pairing. No data were available on ART adherence, viral resistance or therapy changes, limiting inferences about post-ART repertoire changes. The samples span the years 2004 to 2017, and the ART regimens used may be less effective than current regimens. Compared with controls, HIV repertoires had narrower CDR3 length ranges, and the network structure pointed to an antigen-experienced repertoire that shifted only slightly toward naive after ART. At every time point, the repertoire was dominated by expanded TRB clones first identified before ART initiation, although this dominance fluctuated and, in many PLHIV, declined after ART. Unsorted PBMC were profiled instead of sorted CD4+ and CD8+ T cells because pre-ART samples had limited cell numbers.

The immunoSEQ hsTCRB v3.0 assay was used at survey level resolution to sequence the TRB variable region. A depth of roughly 35,000-50,000 T-cell genomes per sample was targeted for TRB sequencing. Pooled TRB libraries were sequenced on an Illumina MiSeq with a v3 150-cycle kit. As for the original processing: Repertoire analysis was performed in R inside a reproducible Nextflow workflow that covered QC, data transformation and analysis. LymphoSeq2, an R package for AIRR-Seq data exploration, was used to implement custom analyses. A few samples that produced fewer than 5000 total TRB sequences were removed, so 150 to 200 HIV repertoires were analyzed. Of the 188 retained HIV repertoires, approximately 57 were collected before and 120 to 130 after ART initiation. Repertoires were downsampled to 5000 TRB nucleotide sequences, with summary statistics averaged over 100 downsampling iterations. TRB sequences were retained for analysis only if CDR3 regions of at least seven amino acids were present. Two measures captured diversity: a Shannon entropy-derived clonality score and the Gini coefficient. Repertoire networks linked the top 5000 CDR3 amino acid sequences whenever two sequences differed by an edit distance of one. For TRB CDR3 amino acid sequences, GLIPH2 was used to predict antigen specificity groups and MHC restriction. Known CMV, EBV, HIV or tissue antigen associations were flagged by matching CDR3 amino acid sequences against VDJdb and McPAS-TCR. Pre-ART, post-ART and control groups were compared with Wilcoxon signed-rank tests and Holm-Bonferroni correction. Not all clones reach the TCRdb copy of this immuneACCESS table, which keeps in-frame sequences only. Checked studies attribute under half of the gap to unresolved V genes and leave the rest unexplained. That table is the source of V, J and clone size, and D and trimming were worked out from the DNA. This sample comprises roughly 20,000 clones, approximately 89% of them detected only once. The ten largest clones capture about 10% of the sample.

Sequenced material: unsorted PBMCs, taken 0.5 years after starting antiretroviral therapy. The receptor was isolated from a man aged 40-49 years with HIV.

CDR3 protein: CAWSVSGSSGANVLTF. The sequence in DNA is TGTGCCTGGAGTGTCTCAGGGTCCTCTGGGGCCAACGTCCTGACTTTC. The chain employs TRBV30 and TRBJ2-6; a weak D assignment points to TRBD1 (5 bases agree). The CDR1 and CDR2 encoded by the germline V gene (reference sequence) are GTSNPN and SVGIG. The CDR3 starts with the cysteine, ends with the phenylalanine, and has 16 residues. Of the read, only the CDR3 DNA is kept; its 48 bases are in frame from base 1. Trimming removed 0 bases from V and 0 bases from J, leaving 9 bases between the germline ends.